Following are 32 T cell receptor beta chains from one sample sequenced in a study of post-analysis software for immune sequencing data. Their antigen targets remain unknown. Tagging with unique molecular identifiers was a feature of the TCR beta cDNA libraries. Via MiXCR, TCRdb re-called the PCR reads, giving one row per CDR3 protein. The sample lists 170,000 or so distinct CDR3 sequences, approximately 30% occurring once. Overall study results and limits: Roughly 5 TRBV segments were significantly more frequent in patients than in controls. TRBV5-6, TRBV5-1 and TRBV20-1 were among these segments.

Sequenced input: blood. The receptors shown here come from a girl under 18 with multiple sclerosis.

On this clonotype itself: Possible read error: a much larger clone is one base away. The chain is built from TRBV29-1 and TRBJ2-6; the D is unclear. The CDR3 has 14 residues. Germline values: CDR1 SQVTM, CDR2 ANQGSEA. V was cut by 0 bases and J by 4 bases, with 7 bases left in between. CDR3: CSVEELVGANVLTF. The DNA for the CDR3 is TGCAGCGTTGAAGAACTGGTAGGGGCCAACGTCCTGACTTTC.

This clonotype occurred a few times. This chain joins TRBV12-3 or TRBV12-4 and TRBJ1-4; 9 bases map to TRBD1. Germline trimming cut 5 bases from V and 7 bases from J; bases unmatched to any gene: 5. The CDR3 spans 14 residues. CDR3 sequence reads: CASSNRGRTEKLFF. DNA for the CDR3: TGTGCCAGCAGTAACAGGGGGCGTACTGAAAAACTGTTTTTT.

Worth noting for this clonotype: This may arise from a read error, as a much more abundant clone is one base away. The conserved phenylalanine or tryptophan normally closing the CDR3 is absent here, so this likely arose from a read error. CDR3 amino acids: CASSLETGNEQFC. CDR3 coding DNA: TGCGCCAGCAGCTTAGAGACAGGCAATGAGCAGTTCTGC. This chain links TRBV5-1 with TRBJ2-1; TRBD1 might be the D (6 bases). Trimming removed 2 bases at V and 6 bases at J, with 9 bases between. CDR3 length: 13 amino acids. From germline, CDR1 is SGHRS and CDR2 YFSETQ.

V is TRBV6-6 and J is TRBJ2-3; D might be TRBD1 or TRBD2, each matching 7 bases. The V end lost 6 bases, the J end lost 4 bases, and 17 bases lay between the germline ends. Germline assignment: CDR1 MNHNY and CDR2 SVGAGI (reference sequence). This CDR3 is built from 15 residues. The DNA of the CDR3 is TGTGCCAGCAGGGACCAGGGGGGGCCGGCAGATACGCAGTATTTT. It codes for CASRDQGGPADTQYF.

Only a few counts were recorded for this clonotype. DNA of the CDR3: TGCAGTGCTAAAACAGGGGGCAATCAGCCCCAGCATTTT. This sequence encodes CSAKTGGNQPQHF. This chain links TRBV20-1 with TRBJ1-5; 7 bases are a match to TRBD1. CDR3 length equals 13 residues. The germline V gene has CDR1 DFQATT and CDR2 SNEGSKA (reference sequence). J was trimmed by 2 bases and V by 4 bases; bases with no gene match: 2.

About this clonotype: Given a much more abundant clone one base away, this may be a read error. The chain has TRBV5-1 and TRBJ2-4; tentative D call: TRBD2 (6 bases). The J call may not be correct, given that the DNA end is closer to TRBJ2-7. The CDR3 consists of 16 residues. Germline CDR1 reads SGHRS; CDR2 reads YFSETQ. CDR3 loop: CASSLGWGDLGYEQYF. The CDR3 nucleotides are TGCGCCAGCAGCTTGGGGTGGGGGGACTTGGGGTACGAGCAGTACTTC.

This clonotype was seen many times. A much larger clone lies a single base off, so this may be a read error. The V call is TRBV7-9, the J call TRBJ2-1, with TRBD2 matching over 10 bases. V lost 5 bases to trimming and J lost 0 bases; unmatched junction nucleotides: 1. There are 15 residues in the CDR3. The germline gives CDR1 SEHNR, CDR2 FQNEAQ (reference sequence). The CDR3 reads CASSPSGSSYNEQFF. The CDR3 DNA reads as TGTGCCAGCAGCCCTAGCGGGAGCTCCTACAATGAGCAGTTCTTC.

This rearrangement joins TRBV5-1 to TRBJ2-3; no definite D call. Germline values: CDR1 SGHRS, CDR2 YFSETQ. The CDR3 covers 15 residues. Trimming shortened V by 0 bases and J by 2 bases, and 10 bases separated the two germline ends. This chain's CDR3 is CASSLDPLNTDTQYF. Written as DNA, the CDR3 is TGCGCCAGCAGCTTGGATCCTTTAAACACAGATACGCAGTATTTT.

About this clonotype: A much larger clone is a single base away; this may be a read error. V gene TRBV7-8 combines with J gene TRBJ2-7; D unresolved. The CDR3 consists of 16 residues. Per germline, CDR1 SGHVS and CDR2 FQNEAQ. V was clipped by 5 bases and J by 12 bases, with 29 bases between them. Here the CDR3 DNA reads TGTGCCAGCAGCCCTCCGGGTCTCGCGCCTGAAGAGACCCGGTACTTC. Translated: CASSPPGLAPEETRYF.

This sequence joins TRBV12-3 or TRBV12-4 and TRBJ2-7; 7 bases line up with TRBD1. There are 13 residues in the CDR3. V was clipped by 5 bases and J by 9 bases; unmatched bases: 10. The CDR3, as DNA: TGTGCCAGCAGTCAAATTTTGGGACAGCCGCAGTACTTC. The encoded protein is CASSQILGQPQYF.

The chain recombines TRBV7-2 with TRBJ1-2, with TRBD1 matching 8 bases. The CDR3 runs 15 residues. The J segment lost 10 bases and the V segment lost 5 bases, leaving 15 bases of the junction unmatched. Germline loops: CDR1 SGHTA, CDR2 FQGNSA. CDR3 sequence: CASSPLDREPFDYTF. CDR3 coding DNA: TGTGCCAGCAGCCCCCTGGACAGGGAGCCGTTTGACTACACCTTC.

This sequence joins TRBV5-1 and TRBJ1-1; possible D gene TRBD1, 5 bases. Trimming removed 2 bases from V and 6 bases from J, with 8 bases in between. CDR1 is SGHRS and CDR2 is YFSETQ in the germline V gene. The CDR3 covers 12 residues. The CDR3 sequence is CASSLGEAEAFF. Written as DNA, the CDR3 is TGCGCCAGCAGCTTAGGGGAGGCTGAAGCTTTCTTT.

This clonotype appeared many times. For the CDR3, the DNA is TGCAGCGTTGGATTCACGTCCCGAAGCGGTCCCCCCTACGAGCAGTACTTC. It is translated as CSVGFTSRSGPPYEQYF. This chain links TRBV29-1 with TRBJ2-7, with D possibly matching TRBD2 (5 bases). V lost 4 bases and J lost 2, with 24 bases in between. CDR3 length: 17 residues. Looked up from germline, CDR1 is SQVTM and CDR2 is ANQGSEA.

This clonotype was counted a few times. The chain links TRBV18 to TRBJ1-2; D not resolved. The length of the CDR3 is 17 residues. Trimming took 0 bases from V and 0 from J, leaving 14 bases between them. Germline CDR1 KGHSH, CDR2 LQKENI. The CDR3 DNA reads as TGTGCCAGCTCACCACCTCTTCGGGTCGGTCCTAACTATGGCTACACCTTC. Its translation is CASSPPLRVGPNYGYTF.

The CDR3 here is CASSEQGSNQPQHF. For the CDR3, the DNA is TGTGCCAGCAGTGAGCAGGGGAGCAATCAGCCCCAGCATTTT. V and J are TRBV2 and TRBJ1-5, with D possibly TRBD1 on 6 matching bases. Germline values: CDR1 SNHLY, CDR2 FYNNEI. V dropped 3 bases and J dropped 1 base, with 7 bases sitting between them. This CDR3 is built from 14 residues.

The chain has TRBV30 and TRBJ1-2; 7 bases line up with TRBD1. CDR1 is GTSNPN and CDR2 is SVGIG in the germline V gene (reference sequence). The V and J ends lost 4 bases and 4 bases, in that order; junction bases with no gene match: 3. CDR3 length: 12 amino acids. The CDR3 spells CAWTGGFYGYTF. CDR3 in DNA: TGTGCCTGGACAGGGGGGTTCTATGGCTACACCTTC.

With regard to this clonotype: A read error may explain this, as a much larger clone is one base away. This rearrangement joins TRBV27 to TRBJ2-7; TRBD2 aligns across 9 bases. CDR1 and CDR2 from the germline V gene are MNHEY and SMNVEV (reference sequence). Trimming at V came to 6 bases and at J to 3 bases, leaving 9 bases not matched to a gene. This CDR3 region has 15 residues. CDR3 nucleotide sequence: TGTGCCAGCAGCACAGGACTAGCGAGACACTACGAGCAGTACTTC. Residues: CASSTGLARHYEQYF.

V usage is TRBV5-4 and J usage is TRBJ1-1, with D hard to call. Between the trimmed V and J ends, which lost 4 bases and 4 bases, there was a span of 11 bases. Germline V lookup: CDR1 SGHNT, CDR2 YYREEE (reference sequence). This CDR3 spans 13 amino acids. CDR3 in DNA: TGTGCCAGCAGCCTTCAAGAAGGCACTGAAGCTTTCTTT. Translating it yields CASSLQEGTEAFF. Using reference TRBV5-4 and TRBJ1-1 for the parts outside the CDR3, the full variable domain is ETGVTQSPTHLIKTRGQQVTLRCSSQSGHNTVSWYQQALGQGPQFIFQYYREEENGRGNFPPRFSGLQFPNYSSELNVNALELDDSALYLCASSLQEGTEAFFGQGTRLTVV.

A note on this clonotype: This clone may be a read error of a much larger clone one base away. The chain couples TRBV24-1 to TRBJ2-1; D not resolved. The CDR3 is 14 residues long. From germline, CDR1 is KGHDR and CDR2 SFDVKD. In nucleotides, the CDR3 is TGTGCCATCAGTGATACGGTGTGGGAAAATGAGCAGTTCTTC. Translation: CAISDTVWENEQFF.

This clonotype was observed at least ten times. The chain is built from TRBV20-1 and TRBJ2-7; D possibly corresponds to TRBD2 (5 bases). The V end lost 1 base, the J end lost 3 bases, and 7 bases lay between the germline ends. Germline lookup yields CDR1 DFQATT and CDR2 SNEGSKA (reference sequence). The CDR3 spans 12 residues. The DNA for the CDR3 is TGCAGTGCTAGAGTCCGGGACTACGAGCAGTACTTC. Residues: CSARVRDYEQYF.

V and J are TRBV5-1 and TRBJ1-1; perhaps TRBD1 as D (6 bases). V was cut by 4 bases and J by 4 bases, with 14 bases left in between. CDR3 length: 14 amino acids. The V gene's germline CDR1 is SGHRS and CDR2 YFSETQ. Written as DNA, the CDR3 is TGCGCCAGCAGCCCGGGGGGCGGGAGCACTGAAGCTTTCTTT. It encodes CASSPGGGSTEAFF.

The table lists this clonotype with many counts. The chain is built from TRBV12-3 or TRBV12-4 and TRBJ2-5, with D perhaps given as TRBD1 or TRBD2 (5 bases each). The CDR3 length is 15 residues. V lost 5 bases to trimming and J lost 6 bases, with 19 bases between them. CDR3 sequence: CASSAEGSRLKTQYF. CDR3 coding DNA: TGTGCCAGCAGTGCCGAGGGGAGTAGGTTAAAGACCCAGTACTTC.

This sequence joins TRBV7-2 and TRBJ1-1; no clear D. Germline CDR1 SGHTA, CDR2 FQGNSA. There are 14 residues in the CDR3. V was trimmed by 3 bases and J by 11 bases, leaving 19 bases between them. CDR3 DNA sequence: TGTGCCAGCAGCTTCCCACCACGGACGGTCACGGCTTTCTTT. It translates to CASSFPPRTVTAFF.

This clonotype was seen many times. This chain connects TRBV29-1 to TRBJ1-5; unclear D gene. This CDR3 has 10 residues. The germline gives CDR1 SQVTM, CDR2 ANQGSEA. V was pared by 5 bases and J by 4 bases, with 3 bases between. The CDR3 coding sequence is TGCAGCGTTTTAAATCAGCCCCAGCATTTT. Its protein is CSVLNQPQHF.

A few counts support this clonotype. CDR3 DNA: TGTGCCAGCATGGTCGGGACGGGACTCGGCTACACCTTC. Translating gives CASMVGTGLGYTF. V is TRBV28 and J is TRBJ1-2; tentative D call: TRBD1 (5 bases). This CDR3 contains 13 residues. With 7 bases removed from V and 8 bases from J, the gap between germline ends came to 17 bases. Looked up from germline, CDR1 is MDHEN and CDR2 is SYDVKM.

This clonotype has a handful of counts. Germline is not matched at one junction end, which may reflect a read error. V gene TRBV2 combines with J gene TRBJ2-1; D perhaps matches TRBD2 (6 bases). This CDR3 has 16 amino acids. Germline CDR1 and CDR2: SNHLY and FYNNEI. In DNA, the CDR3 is TGTGCCAGCAGTGAGTGGCGGGATAGCTCCTACAATGAGCGGTTCTTC. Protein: CASSEWRDSSYNERFF.

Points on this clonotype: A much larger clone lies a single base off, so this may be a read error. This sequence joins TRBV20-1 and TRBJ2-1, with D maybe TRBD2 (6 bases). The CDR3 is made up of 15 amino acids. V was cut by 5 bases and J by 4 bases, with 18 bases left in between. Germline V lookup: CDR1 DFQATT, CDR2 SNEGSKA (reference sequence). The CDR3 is CSAAPGLKSYNEQFF. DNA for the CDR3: TGCAGTGCTGCCCCGGGACTCAAGAGTTACAATGAGCAGTTCTTC.

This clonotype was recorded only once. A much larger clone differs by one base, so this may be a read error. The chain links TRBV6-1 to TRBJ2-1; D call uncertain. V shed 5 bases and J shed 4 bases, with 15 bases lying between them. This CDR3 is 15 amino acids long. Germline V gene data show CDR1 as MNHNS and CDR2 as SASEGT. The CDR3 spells CASSWGSLQYNEQFF. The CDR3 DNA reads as TGTGCCAGCAGTTGGGGAAGCTTGCAGTACAATGAGCAGTTCTTC.

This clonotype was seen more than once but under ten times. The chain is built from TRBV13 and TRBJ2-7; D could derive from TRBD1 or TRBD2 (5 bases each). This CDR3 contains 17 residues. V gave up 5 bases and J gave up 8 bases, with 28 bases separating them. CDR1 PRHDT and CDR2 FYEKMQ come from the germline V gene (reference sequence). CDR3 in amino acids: CASSTTTLRDGESKQYF. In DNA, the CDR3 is TGTGCCAGCAGCACGACGACCCTTCGGGACGGAGAATCAAAGCAGTACTTC.

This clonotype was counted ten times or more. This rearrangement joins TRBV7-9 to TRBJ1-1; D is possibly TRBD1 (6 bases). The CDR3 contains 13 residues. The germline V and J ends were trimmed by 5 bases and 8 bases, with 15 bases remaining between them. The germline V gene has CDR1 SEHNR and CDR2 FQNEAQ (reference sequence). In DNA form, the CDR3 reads TGTGCCAGCAGCCTTAGGACAGTCGACGAAGCTTTCTTT. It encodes CASSLRTVDEAFF.

The CDR3 here is CSVERYGSGDEQFF. CDR3 nucleotides: TGCAGCGTCGAGCGATACGGGAGTGGCGATGAGCAGTTCTTC. The V call is TRBV29-1, the J call TRBJ2-1, with D perhaps matching TRBD2 (6 bases). The CDR3 sequence is 14 residues long. The germline V gene encodes CDR1 SQVTM and CDR2 ANQGSEA. The ends were cut back, 6 bases at V and 8 bases at J, with 20 bases in the middle.

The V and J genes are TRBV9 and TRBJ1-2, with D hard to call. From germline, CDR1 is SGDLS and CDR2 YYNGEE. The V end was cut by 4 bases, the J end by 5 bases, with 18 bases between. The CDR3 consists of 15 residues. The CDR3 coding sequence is TGTGCCAGCAGCTCCCAGAGCGATCCGGTTTATGGCTACACCTTC. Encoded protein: CASSSQSDPVYGYTF.